This TCR beta chain was captured in a study of shared clonotypes between healthy human individuals. Findings of the study overall: Represented diversity (both genetic and exposure-history) was limited by the small number of donors. A reduction in generation probabilities was seen for non-shared clonotypes relative to those shared by all four donors. Shared clonotypes: 4.5% to 6% naive CD4, around 3.5% naive CD8, about 2.5% memory CD4, 0.4% to 0.5% memory CD8.

The CDR3 loop spans 14 amino acids. The germline CDR1 and CDR2 sequences are MDHEN and SYDVKM. J was trimmed by 1 base and V by 4 bases; bases with no gene match: 0. CD8 cells classed as naive were CD45RO-negative and positively selected for CCR7, excluding terminally differentiated effector memory CD45RA+ cells. Turning to this clone: What it binds is unknown. The same CDR3 arises from other DNA sequences in this sample as well.

Assay: immunoSEQ multiplex PCR; the TCRdb copy retains only in-frame clones and omits some. Among around 560,000 clones, 85% to 95% were seen once, and the ten largest hold about 0.11%. Sequencing input: naive CD8+ T cells sorted from blood. This receptor was taken from a woman in her twenties or thirties in good health. The chain couples TRBV28 to TRBJ1-5, with 8 positions matching TRBD1. The CDR3 is CASSWTGSNQPQHF. The DNA for the CDR3 is TGTGCCAGCAGTTGGACAGGGAGCAATCAGCCCCAGCATTTT.